This T cell receptor (beta chain) was recorded in a study of beta chain features in type 1 diabetes. Study results and caveats: Across all four CD4+ subsets, people with type 1 diabetes showed modestly shorter TCRB CDR3s.

V was clipped by 3 bases and J by 5 bases; unmatched bases: 4. The CDR3 sequence is 14 residues long. The germline CDR1 and CDR2 sequences are GTSNPN and SVGIG (reference sequence). Every isolated RNA sample was fully reverse transcribed, so sequencing captured expressed TCRB transcripts. Assay: immunoSEQ multiplex PCR; the TCRdb copy retains only in-frame clones and omits some. The table records about 170,000 clones, about 7.9% of them present only once. This clone was observed a few times. The antigen remains undetermined. The source of this sequence is a man younger than 35 with type 1 diabetes. The chain links TRBV30 to TRBJ2-1, with 10 bases aligning to TRBD2. Sequencing was done on a sample of central memory CD4+ T cells from blood. The DNA for the CDR3 is TGTGCCTGGAGAGGACTAGCGGATCACAATGAGCAGTTCTTC. Protein sequence: CAWRGLADHNEQFF. Together with reference TRBV30 and TRBJ2-1, the CDR3 gives the full variable domain: SQTIHQWPATLVQPVGSPLSLECTVEGTSNPNLYWYRQAAGRGLQLLFYSVGIGQISSEVPQNLSASRPQDRQFILSSKKLLLSDSGFYLCAWRGLADHNEQFFGPGTRLTVL.